The clone carrying this TCR beta chain was counted many times. The sample is drawn from a study of T cells in Graves' hyperthyroidism and ophthalmopathy. Researchers barred patients who had uncontrolled infection, other autoimmune disease, pregnancy or lactation. The source material, RNA transcripts, was used to amplify TCR beta CDR3 regions. In the first-round RT-PCR of the TCR CDR3, the HTBI primer set was used. TCRdb reprocessed the multiplex PCR reads with MiXCR, giving one entry per CDR3 protein. This repertoire shows more than 450,000 distinct CDR3 sequences, approximately 20% found once; its top ten account for about half. This CDR3 is built from 14 residues. Germline CDR1 is SGHAT and CDR2 is FQNNGV. Trimming at V came to 2 bases and at J to 4 bases, leaving 4 bases not matched to a gene.

This clonotype was sampled from a man aged 35-49 years with Graves' ophthalmopathy. This chain uses TRBV11-2 with TRBJ2-5; 7 positions match TRBD2. The sample comprised blood. For the CDR3, the DNA is TGTGCCAGCAGCTTATTTGGGGGGGGAGAGACCCAGTACTTC. Its protein product is CASSLFGGGETQYF.